This TCR beta chain is drawn from a study of immune characterization of retroperitoneal liposarcoma. TCRdb processed the PCR reads anew with MiXCR; each CDR3 protein has one entry. Of about 10,000 distinct CDR3 sequences in the sample, around a quarter were seen once. This clonotype qualifies as medium-sized. This CDR3 contains 18 residues. The ends were cut back, 6 bases at V and 0 bases at J, with 22 bases in the middle. This receptor was taken from a male donor with retroperitoneal liposarcoma. Sequenced input: blood. The V gene is TRBV12-3 or TRBV12-4, the J gene TRBJ2-3; tentative D call: TRBD2 (7 bases). CDR3 sequence (DNA): TGTGCCAGCAGCCTCTCAGTAAGGGGGGGGGGGAGCACAGATACGCAGTATTTT. This sequence encodes CASSLSVRGGGSTDTQYF.